A selection of T cell receptor beta chains follows, all from one sample in a study of T cell responses to AZD1222 COVID-19 vaccine. Data came from immunoSEQ multiplex PCR; TCRdb stores just in-frame clones and leaves some out. The table has tens of thousands of clones, more than 70% seen once. The specimen comprised peripheral blood, sampled on day 0 of AZD1222 vaccination. Receptors originate from an adult in good health. The CDR3 runs from the conserved cysteine through the conserved F or W. The order of the fields is clone size, CDR3 length, D gene, V gene, J gene, CDR3 protein, CDR3 DNA. The D gene is left open where the match is weak. Clone size is not always given. Where it is, it says once, few, many or a class for expanded clones.

clone_size: few
cdr3_length: 14
d_call: -
v_call: TRBV19
j_call: TRBJ2-7
cdr3_aa: CASSIAPTGYEQYF
cdr3_nt: TGTGCCAGTAGTATCGCCCCGACGGGATACGAGCAGTACTTC

clone_size: -
cdr3_length: 13
d_call: -
v_call: TRBV10-1
j_call: TRBJ2-7
cdr3_aa: CASSPGRTYEQYF
cdr3_nt: TGCGCCAGCAGTCCGGGACGTACCTACGAGCAGTACTTC

clone_size: -
cdr3_length: 15
d_call: -
v_call: TRBV5-4
j_call: TRBJ1-1
cdr3_aa: CASSLENRVNTEAFF
cdr3_nt: TGTGCCAGCAGCTTGGAAAACAGGGTGAACACTGAAGCTTTCTTT

clone_size: -
cdr3_length: 15
d_call: -
v_call: TRBV9
j_call: TRBJ2-7
cdr3_aa: CASSVGDWSSYEQYF
cdr3_nt: TGTGCCAGCAGCGTAGGGGACTGGAGCTCCTACGAGCAGTACTTC

clone_size: -
cdr3_length: 15
d_call: TRBD2
v_call: TRBV29-1
j_call: TRBJ2-3
cdr3_aa: CSVPKRGGFTDTQYF
cdr3_nt: TGCAGCGTACCCAAACGGGGGGGGTTCACAGATACGCAGTATTTT

clone_size: -
cdr3_length: 12
d_call: -
v_call: TRBV11-2
j_call: TRBJ1-2
cdr3_aa: CATRPGTYGYTF
cdr3_nt: TGTGCCACCCGCCCGGGAACCTATGGCTACACCTTC

clone_size: -
cdr3_length: 16
d_call: TRBD2
v_call: TRBV7-8
j_call: TRBJ2-3
cdr3_aa: CASSLGGGAGDDTQYF
cdr3_nt: TGTGCCAGCAGCTTAGGCGGGGGGGCTGGTGATGATACGCAGTATTTT

clone_size: -
cdr3_length: 16
d_call: TRBD1
v_call: TRBV10-3
j_call: TRBJ2-3
cdr3_aa: CAISESTGPYADTQYF
cdr3_nt: TGTGCCATCAGTGAGTCGACAGGGCCATATGCAGATACGCAGTATTTT

clone_size: -
cdr3_length: 13
d_call: TRBD1
v_call: TRBV19
j_call: TRBJ1-2
cdr3_aa: CASRDSLVYGYTF
cdr3_nt: TGTGCCAGCCGGGACAGTTTAGTCTATGGCTACACCTTC

clone_size: -
cdr3_length: 15
d_call: -
v_call: TRBV6-2/TRBV6-3
j_call: TRBJ1-5
cdr3_aa: CASTPRVGPNQPQHF
cdr3_nt: TGTGCCAGCACCCCAAGGGTGGGGCCCAATCAGCCCCAGCATTTT

clone_size: once
cdr3_length: 15
d_call: TRBD1
v_call: TRBV2
j_call: TRBJ2-5
cdr3_aa: CAGAGTGVSQETQYF
cdr3_nt: TGTGCCGGGGCAGGGACAGGGGTTTCTCAAGAGACCCAGTACTTC

clone_size: -
cdr3_length: 13
d_call: -
v_call: TRBV7-9
j_call: TRBJ1-6
cdr3_aa: CASSPDRNSPLHF
cdr3_nt: TGTGCCAGCAGCCCAGACCGAAATTCACCCCTCCACTTT

clone_size: -
cdr3_length: 12
d_call: TRBD1
v_call: TRBV30
j_call: TRBJ2-7
cdr3_aa: CAWSETGYEQYF
cdr3_nt: TGTGCCTGGAGTGAGACAGGGTACGAGCAGTACTTC

clone_size: -
cdr3_length: 14
d_call: TRBD1
v_call: TRBV7-9
j_call: TRBJ2-3
cdr3_aa: CASSFQGGTDTQYF
cdr3_nt: TGTGCCAGCAGCTTCCAGGGGGGCACAGATACGCAGTATTTT

clone_size: -
cdr3_length: 16
d_call: TRBD2
v_call: TRBV9
j_call: TRBJ2-7
cdr3_aa: CASSPMGLAVYSEQYF
cdr3_nt: TGTGCCAGCAGCCCCATGGGACTAGCGGTTTATTCCGAGCAGTACTTC

clone_size: -
cdr3_length: 16
d_call: -
v_call: TRBV7-2
j_call: TRBJ2-3
cdr3_aa: CASSPGVGGRADTQYF
cdr3_nt: TGTGCCAGCAGCCCCGGGGTGGGGGGGCGCGCAGATACGCAGTATTTT

clone_size: -
cdr3_length: 13
d_call: -
v_call: TRBV11-2
j_call: TRBJ1-4
cdr3_aa: CASSLDLNEQLFF
cdr3_nt: TGTGCCAGCAGCTTAGATCTGAATGAACAACTGTTTTTT

clone_size: once
cdr3_length: 14
d_call: -
v_call: TRBV30
j_call: TRBJ1-2
cdr3_aa: CAWSVRRESYGYTF
cdr3_nt: TGTGCCTGGAGTGTACGGCGGGAGAGCTATGGCTACACCTTC